This T cell receptor beta chain was sequenced for a study of blood T cell repertoires in COVID-19. At the level of the study: COVID-19 samples collected from the United States, Italy and Spain covered acute and convalescent phases. PBMCs, B-cell-depleted T cells, or T cells were the source of the cDNA or gDNA that made up the material.

The repertoire was sequenced with immunoSEQ multiplex PCR; TCRdb's copy has only in-frame clones and lacks some. The table shows about 100,000 clones, with about 80% occurring only once. V was pared by 6 bases and J by 0 bases, with 5 bases of the junction left unmatched. The CDR3 totals 15 residues. Germline V gene lookup returns CDR1 WSHSY and CDR2 SAAADI. This chain uses TRBV10-2 with TRBJ2-1, with 7 bases matching TRBD2. The TCR sequence derives from a man between 65 and 85 years old with active or convalescent COVID-19. The sample comprised peripheral blood. For the CDR3, the DNA is TGCGCCAGCAGCCTTTCTAGCGGCTCCTACAATGAGCAGTTCTTC. This translates into CASSLSSGSYNEQFF.